This paragraph covers one TCR beta chain sequence. The CDR3 totals 11 residues. Germline assignment: CDR1 MNHEY and CDR2 SMNVEV (reference sequence). Trimming cost V 4 bases and J 3 bases, with 3 bases left between them. Sequencing was performed with immunoSEQ multiplex PCR; in TCRdb, only in-frame clones are kept and a portion is missing. Of approximately 10,000 clones listed, about 88% are singletons. The sample belongs to a study of OX40 agonist ivuxolimab in advanced cancers. The receptor was derived from an adult with an advanced solid tumor such as melanoma, head and neck, liver or kidney cancer. Sample: CD4+ or CD8+ T cells sorted from blood, taken in a trial of the OX40 agonist ivuxolimab. The chain combines TRBV27 with TRBJ2-5; no reliable D call. The CDR3 DNA is TGTGCCAGCAGTTCAGAAGAGACCCAGTACTTC. Encoded protein: CASSSEETQYF.